Each of the 26 T cell receptor beta chains below was sequenced from the same sample in a study of blood T cell repertoires in COVID-19. Repertoires were generated with immunoSEQ multiplex PCR, while TCRdb's copy carries only in-frame clones and drops some. The sample lists 180,000 or so clones, approximately 88% seen once, with 13% in the top ten. The sample consisted of PBMCs or T cells enriched from blood (not recorded which). The receptor set was obtained from a woman aged 60-75 years who had recovered from COVID-19.

This clone was recorded at least ten times. The genes are TRBV30 and TRBJ2-5, with 9 bases aligning to TRBD2. Germline CDR1 GTSNPN, CDR2 SVGIG (reference sequence). CDR3 length: 14 residues. V shed 1 base, J shed 5 bases, and the junction held 5 bases outside the gene matches. CDR3 in DNA: TGTGCCTGGAGTGGCCTAGCGGGATTCGAGACCCAGTACTTC. It translates to CAWSGLAGFETQYF.

This clone was observed a handful of times. The V call is TRBV10-1, the J call TRBJ2-1; 9 nucleotides line up with TRBD2. Per germline, CDR1 WNHNN and CDR2 SYGVQD (reference sequence). This CDR3 spans 15 amino acids. V trimming: 0 bases; J trimming: 3 bases; junction bases outside the gene matches: 0. The CDR3 protein is CASSESSGGYNEQFF. The CDR3 nucleotides read TGCGCCAGCAGTGAGTCTAGCGGGGGCTACAATGAGCAGTTCTTC.

The V gene is TRBV18, the J gene TRBJ2-5, with D possibly being TRBD2 (6 bases). This CDR3 region has 13 residues. Germline CDR1 and CDR2: KGHSH and LQKENI. Trimming stripped 8 bases from V and 0 bases from J, with 10 bases between. The CDR3 nucleotides are TGTGCCAGCACGGCGGGGTACCAAGAGACCCAGTACTTC. It translates to CASTAGYQETQYF.

Here the CDR3 reads CASSHFPGVTPLHF. CDR3 in DNA: TGCGCCAGCAGTCATTTCCCAGGGGTAACACCCCTCCACTTT. V and J are TRBV23-1 and TRBJ1-6; D is perhaps TRBD1 (6 bases). TRBV23-1 is recorded as an ORF, its role being uncertain. Trimming removed 3 bases at V and 11 bases at J, with 14 bases between. CDR3 length: 14 residues.

V and J are TRBV5-1 and TRBJ2-3, with 9 bases lining up with TRBD1. Unmatched junction bases numbered 13, after V lost 5 bases and J lost 6 bases. This CDR3 region has 16 residues. CDR1 and CDR2 from the germline V gene are SGHRS and YFSETQ. CDR3 coding DNA: TGCGCCAGCAGTCCCCACTCACAGGGGGCGGACGATACGCAGTATTTT. This translates into CASSPHSQGADDTQYF.

The J gene is TRBJ1-2, the V gene TRBV5-6; 7 nucleotides align to TRBD1. The CDR3 sequence is 14 residues long. Trimming cost V 6 bases and J 1 base; bases outside gene matches: 6. Germline loops: CDR1 SGHDT, CDR2 YYEEEE. The CDR3 region is CASTQPGGNYGYTF. CDR3 in DNA: TGTGCCAGCACCCAGCCAGGGGGTAACTATGGCTACACCTTC.

The chain is built from TRBV19 and TRBJ2-5; 12 bases align to TRBD2. V trimming: 3 bases; J trimming: 8 bases; junction bases outside the gene matches: 7. Germline V lookup: CDR1 LNHDA, CDR2 SQIVND (reference sequence). The CDR3 consists of 15 residues. The CDR3 region has the DNA TGTGCCAGTAGTATGGGCACTGGACTAGCGGGAACCCAGTACTTC. Protein sequence: CASSMGTGLAGTQYF.

The chain recombines TRBV5-4 with TRBJ2-7; 9 bases fit TRBD2. The CDR3 runs 15 residues. Germline V CDR1 and CDR2: SGHNT, YYREEE (reference sequence). V shed 1 base and J 6 bases; nucleotides not matched to a gene: 8. CDR3 in amino acids: CASSLIGGGAFEQYF. The CDR3, as DNA: TGTGCCAGCAGCTTGATTGGCGGGGGGGCATTCGAGCAGTACTTC.

The V gene is TRBV7-2, the J gene TRBJ2-7, with D perhaps matching TRBD1 (6 bases). V was cut by 5 bases and J by 5 bases, with 13 bases left in between. This CDR3 region has 13 residues. Germline loops: CDR1 SGHTA, CDR2 FQGNSA. CDR3 sequence (DNA): TGTGCCAGCAGCCGCCGGGACATCGACGAGCAGTACTTC. Its translation is CASSRRDIDEQYF.

This chain uses TRBV12-3 or TRBV12-4 with TRBJ2-1; a possible D gene is TRBD2 (6 bases). CDR3 length: 12 amino acids. CDR3 bases: TGTGCTAGTTCTAGCGCCAGCAATGAGCAGTTCTTC. Amino acid sequence: CASSSASNEQFF.

The V and J genes are TRBV12-3 or TRBV12-4 and TRBJ2-7; TRBD1 might be the D (5 bases). The CDR3 is 13 residues long. V lost 5 bases and J lost 6, with 14 bases in between. CDR3 amino acids: CASSPRARGEQYF. Written as DNA, the CDR3 is TGTGCCAGCAGTCCCCGGGCTAGGGGCGAGCAGTACTTC.

This clone was detected once. The gene calls are TRBV7-9 and TRBJ1-1, with 7 bases identical to TRBD1. From germline, CDR1 is SEHNR and CDR2 FQNEAQ (reference sequence). This CDR3 contains 13 residues. The V gene end was trimmed by 3 bases and the J gene end by 9 bases; junction bases not matched to a gene: 7. CDR3 bases: TGTGCCAGCAGCTTGAGAGGGACAGAAAAAGCTTTCTTT. It is translated as CASSLRGTEKAFF.

V is TRBV3-1 (or the pseudogene TRBV3-2) and J is TRBJ2-1; 13 nucleotides match TRBD2. V dropped 3 bases and J dropped 7; count of bases not matched to a gene: 3. This CDR3 has 15 residues. Germline V lookup: CDR1 LGHDT, CDR2 YNNKEL (reference sequence). The CDR3 is CASSHGTSGINEQFF. The CDR3 bases are TGTGCCAGCAGCCACGGGACTAGCGGGATTAATGAGCAGTTCTTC.

The chain has TRBV5-6 and TRBJ2-5; D is perhaps TRBD1 (5 bases). There are 16 residues in the CDR3. With 2 bases removed from V and 5 bases from J, the gap between germline ends came to 19 bases. CDR1 and CDR2 from the germline V gene are SGHDT and YYEEEE. The CDR3, as DNA: TGTGCCAGCAGCTTTAAGGTGTGGGGCCCCCAGGAGACCCAGTACTTC. Protein product: CASSFKVWGPQETQYF.

V gene TRBV27 combines with J gene TRBJ1-2; 7 positions agree with TRBD1. The CDR3 runs to 16 residues. In germline, CDR1 is MNHEY, CDR2 SMNVEV (reference sequence). Trimming at V came to 5 bases and at J to 4 bases, leaving 13 bases not matched to a gene. In nucleotides, the CDR3 is TGTGCCAGCAGTCCCGGATCAACAGGGGTGGTCTATGGCTACACCTTC. Translated, it gives CASSPGSTGVVYGYTF.

Here the CDR3 DNA reads TGTGCCAGCAGCTTAGGGCCCGCCCCCTACGAGCAGTACTTC. This encodes CASSLGPAPYEQYF. V usage is TRBV7-2 and J usage is TRBJ2-7; D unclear. The CDR3 is 14 residues long. Looked up from germline, CDR1 is SGHTA and CDR2 is FQGNSA. V was pared by 1 base and J by 2 bases, with 9 bases between.

The chain carries TRBV7-2 and TRBJ2-1, with 12 bases matching TRBD2. Germline V gene sequence: CDR1 SGHTA, CDR2 FQGNSA. V lost 5 bases, J lost 4 bases, and 3 bases stayed unmatched. The CDR3 has 15 residues. The CDR3 nucleotides read TGTGCCAGCAGCAAGACTAGCGGGAGTTACAATGAGCAGTTCTTC. This gives the protein CASSKTSGSYNEQFF.

This clone has a single count. The CDR3 loop reads CASSLADRDDTEAFF. In DNA form, the CDR3 reads TGCGCCAGCAGCTTGGCGGACAGGGATGACACTGAAGCTTTCTTT. The chain couples TRBV5-1 to TRBJ1-1, with 8 nucleotides matching TRBD1. Germline CDR1 reads SGHRS; CDR2 reads YFSETQ. V dropped 0 bases and J dropped 3; count of bases not matched to a gene: 4. This CDR3 is built from 15 residues.

The J gene is TRBJ1-1, the V gene TRBV5-1; D perhaps matches TRBD1 (5 bases). V was pared by 4 bases and J by 5 bases, with 9 bases between. The CDR3 covers 12 residues. Per germline, CDR1 SGHRS and CDR2 YFSETQ. The CDR3 DNA reads as TGCGCCAGCAGCATGGAGGGGACTGAAGCTTTCTTT. It specifies CASSMEGTEAFF.

The chain uses TRBV5-1 and TRBJ1-6, with unresolved D. The ends were cut back, 0 bases at V and 5 bases at J, with 12 bases in the middle. Germline lookup yields CDR1 SGHRS and CDR2 YFSETQ. The CDR3 length is 16 residues. The CDR3 is CASSLDRVENNSPLHF. The CDR3 DNA reads as TGCGCCAGCAGCTTGGATCGGGTGGAGAATAATTCACCCCTCCACTTT.

The genes are TRBV2 and TRBJ2-1; D call uncertain. V gave up 7 bases and J gave up 1 base, with 8 bases separating them. Looked up from germline, CDR1 is SNHLY and CDR2 is FYNNEI. CDR3 length: 13 residues. CDR3 coding DNA: TGTGCCAGCAATTCGGGTTCCTACAATGAGCAGTTCTTC. Translated, it gives CASNSGSYNEQFF.

The chain uses TRBV27 and TRBJ2-1; possibly TRBD2 for D (6 bases). The CDR3 runs to 16 residues. The V and J ends lost 5 bases and 4 bases respectively, with 18 bases between them. Germline values: CDR1 MNHEY, CDR2 SMNVEV (reference sequence). Here the CDR3 reads CASSVSGTTRYNEQFF. DNA for the CDR3: TGTGCCAGCAGTGTTAGCGGCACCACTCGGTACAATGAGCAGTTCTTC.

The rearrangement uses TRBV23-1 and TRBJ1-2, with 8 bases lining up with TRBD1. TRBV23-1 is labeled an ORF, and its function is uncertain. This CDR3 comprises 16 residues. V shed 0 bases, J shed 5 bases, and the junction held 8 bases outside the gene matches. CDR3 amino acids: CASSQSKDREKYGYTF. CDR3 nucleotide sequence: TGCGCCAGCAGTCAATCTAAGGACAGGGAGAAGTATGGCTACACCTTC.

The chain is built from TRBV14 and TRBJ2-5, with D uncertain. Germline V lookup: CDR1 SGHDN, CDR2 FVKESK. The CDR3 runs 12 residues. Trimming shortened V by 4 bases and J by 7 bases, and 10 bases separated the two germline ends. This CDR3 is CASSPISGTQYF. CDR3 DNA sequence: TGTGCCAGCAGCCCCATTTCGGGGACCCAGTACTTC.

This clone was observed once. The gene calls are TRBV18 and TRBJ1-2; D may be TRBD1 (5 bases). The V gene's germline CDR1 is KGHSH and CDR2 LQKENI. CDR3 length: 14 amino acids. Trimming removed 6 bases from V and 3 bases from J, with 14 bases in between. The CDR3 reads CASSHPDTYYGYTF. The CDR3 coding sequence is TGTGCCAGCTCCCACCCGGACACCTACTATGGCTACACCTTC.

This sequence joins TRBV7-9 and TRBJ1-1; D call uncertain. Trimming cost V 4 bases and J 6 bases, with 12 bases left between them. Germline V gene sequence: CDR1 SEHNR, CDR2 FQNEAQ (reference sequence). This CDR3 comprises 13 residues. CDR3 region: CASSSLGSPEAFF. CDR3 in DNA: TGTGCCAGCAGCTCACTCGGTTCCCCTGAAGCTTTCTTT.